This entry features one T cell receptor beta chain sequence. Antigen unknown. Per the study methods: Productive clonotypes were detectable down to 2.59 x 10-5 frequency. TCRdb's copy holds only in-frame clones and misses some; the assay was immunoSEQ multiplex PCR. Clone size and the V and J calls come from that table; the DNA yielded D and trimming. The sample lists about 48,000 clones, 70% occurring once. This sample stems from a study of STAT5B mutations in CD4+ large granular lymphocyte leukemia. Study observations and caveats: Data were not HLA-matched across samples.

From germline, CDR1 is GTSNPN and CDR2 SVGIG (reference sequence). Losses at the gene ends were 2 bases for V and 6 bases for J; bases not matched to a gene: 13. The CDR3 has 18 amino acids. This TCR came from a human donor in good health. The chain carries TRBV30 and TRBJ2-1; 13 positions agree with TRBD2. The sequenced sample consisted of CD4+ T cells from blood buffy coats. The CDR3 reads CAWSKGLAGVQPFNEQFF. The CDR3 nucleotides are TGTGCCTGGAGTAAAGGACTAGCGGGGGTGCAACCATTCAATGAGCAGTTCTTC.